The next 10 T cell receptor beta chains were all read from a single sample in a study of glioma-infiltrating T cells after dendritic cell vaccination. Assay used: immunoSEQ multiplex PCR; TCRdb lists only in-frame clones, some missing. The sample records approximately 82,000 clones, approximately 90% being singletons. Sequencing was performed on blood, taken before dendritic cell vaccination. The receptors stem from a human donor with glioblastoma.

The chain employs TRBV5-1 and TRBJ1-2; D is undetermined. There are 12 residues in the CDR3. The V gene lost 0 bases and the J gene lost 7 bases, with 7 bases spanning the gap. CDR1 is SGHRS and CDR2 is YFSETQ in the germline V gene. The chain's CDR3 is CASSLAGTGYTF. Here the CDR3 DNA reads TGCGCCAGCAGCTTGGCAGGTACTGGCTACACCTTC.

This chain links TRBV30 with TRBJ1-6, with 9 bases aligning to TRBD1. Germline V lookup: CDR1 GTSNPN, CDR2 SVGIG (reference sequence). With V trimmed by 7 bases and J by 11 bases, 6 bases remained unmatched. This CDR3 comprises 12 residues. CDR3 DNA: TGTGCCTCGGGACAGGGAGAGACACCCCTCCACTTT. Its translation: CASGQGETPLHF. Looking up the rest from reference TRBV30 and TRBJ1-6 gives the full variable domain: SQTIHQWPATLVQPVGSPLSLECTVEGTSNPNLYWYRQAAGRGLQLLFYSVGIGQISSEVPQNLSASRPQDRQFILSSKKLLLSDSGFYLCASGQGETPLHFGNGTRLTVT.

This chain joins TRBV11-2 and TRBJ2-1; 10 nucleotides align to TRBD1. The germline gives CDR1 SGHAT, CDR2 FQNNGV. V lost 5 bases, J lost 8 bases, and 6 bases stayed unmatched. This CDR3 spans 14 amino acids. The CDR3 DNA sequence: TGTGCCAGCAGCCCCCGACAGGGGGCCTATGAGCAGTTCTTC. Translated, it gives CASSPRQGAYEQFF.

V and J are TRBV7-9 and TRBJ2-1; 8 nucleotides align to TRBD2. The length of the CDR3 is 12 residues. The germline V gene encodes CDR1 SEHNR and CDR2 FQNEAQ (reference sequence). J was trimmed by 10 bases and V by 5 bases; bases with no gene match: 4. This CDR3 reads CASSRLAGEQFF. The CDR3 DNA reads TGTGCCAGCAGCCGATTAGCGGGAGAGCAGTTCTTC.

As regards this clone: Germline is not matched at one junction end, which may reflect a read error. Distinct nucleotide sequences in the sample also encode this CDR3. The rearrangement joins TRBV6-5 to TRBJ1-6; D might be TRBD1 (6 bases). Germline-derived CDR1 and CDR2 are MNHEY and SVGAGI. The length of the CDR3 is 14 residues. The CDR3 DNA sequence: TGTGCCAGCACAAGTGGGGGCCGGAATTCCCCCCTCCACTTT. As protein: CASTSGGRNSPLHF.

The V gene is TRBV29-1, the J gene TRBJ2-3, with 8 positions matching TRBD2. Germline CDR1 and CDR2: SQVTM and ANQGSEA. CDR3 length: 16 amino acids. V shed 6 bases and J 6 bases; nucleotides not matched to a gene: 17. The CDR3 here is CSVQARGLGFLDTQYF. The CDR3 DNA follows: TGCAGCGTCCAGGCGAGGGGACTAGGATTTCTCGATACGCAGTATTTT.

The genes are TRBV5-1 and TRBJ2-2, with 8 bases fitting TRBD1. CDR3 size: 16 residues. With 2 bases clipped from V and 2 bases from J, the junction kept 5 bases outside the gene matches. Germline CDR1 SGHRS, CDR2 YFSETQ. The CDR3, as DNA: TGCGCCAGCAGCTTTGGGGGGACAGGAAACACCGGGGAGCTGTTTTTT. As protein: CASSFGGTGNTGELFF. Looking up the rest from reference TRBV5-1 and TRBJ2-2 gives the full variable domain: KAGVTQTPRYLIKTRGQQVTLSCSPISGHRSVSWYQQTPGQGLQFLFEYFSETQRNKGNFPGRFSGRQFSNSRSEMNVSTLELGDSALYLCASSFGGTGNTGELFFGEGSRLTVL.

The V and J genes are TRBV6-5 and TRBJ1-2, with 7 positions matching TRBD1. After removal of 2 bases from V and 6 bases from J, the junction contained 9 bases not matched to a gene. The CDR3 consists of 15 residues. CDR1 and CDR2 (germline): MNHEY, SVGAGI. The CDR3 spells CASSYRQGPVDGYTF. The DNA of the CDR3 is TGTGCCAGCAGTTACAGACAGGGTCCGGTTGATGGCTACACCTTC.

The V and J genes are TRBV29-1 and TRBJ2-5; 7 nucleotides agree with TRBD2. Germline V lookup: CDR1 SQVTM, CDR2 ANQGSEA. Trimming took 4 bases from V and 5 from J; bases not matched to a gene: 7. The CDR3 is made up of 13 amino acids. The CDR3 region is CSVGPSGGETQYF. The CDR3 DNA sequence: TGCAGCGTTGGGCCGTCCGGGGGGGAGACCCAGTACTTC.

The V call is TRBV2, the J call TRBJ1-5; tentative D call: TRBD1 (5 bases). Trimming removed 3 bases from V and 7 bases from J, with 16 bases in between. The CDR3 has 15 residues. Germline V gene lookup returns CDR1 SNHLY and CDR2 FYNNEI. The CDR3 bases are TGTGCCAGCAGTGAGCAGGGTGGGGTTAACCAGCCCCAGCATTTT. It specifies CASSEQGGVNQPQHF.